This T cell receptor (beta chain) is drawn from a study of cytomegalovirus exposure and HLA in healthy donors (TCRdb year 2017). Study-level background: An earlier analysis of some 550 of the donors reported roughly 300 Gb of sequence data and 117 million unique TCR beta sequences from about 179 million T cells. A later genetic analysis used genome-wide SNP genotypes for 398 of the 666 donors, treating that subset as a discovery cohort. The study aimed to test whether signatures of past pathogen exposure could be identified by cataloging public T cell receptors. In a later analysis, previously published TCR beta repertoires from more than 500 donors were re-analyzed and high-resolution HLA genotyping was added so that TCR occurrence patterns could be studied. To predict cytomegalovirus infection status, the study combined high-throughput TCR immunosequencing, statistical association of individual TCRs with disease status, and machine learning. Every discovery cohort repertoire had been produced on one sequencing platform. On average, roughly 250,000 unique TCR beta nucleotide sequences were sequenced per donor among fewer than 500 genotyped donors of the cohort, with roughly 18% of those sequences being non-productive. Of the 350 to 450 genotyped donors, 65% to 90% were placed in the genetic ancestry cluster associated with self-reported Caucasian donors. Along with the approximately 600-subject first cohort, a separate validation cohort of more than 90 different subjects was used. The number of typed donors differed by locus: about 620-640 for A, B, C, DRB1 and DQB1; 500 to 550 for DQA1; some 590 for DPA1; and 400 to 480 for DPB1. Rather than using new phenotypic data, the later analysis identified candidate immune exposures from TCR beta sequences and from how often those sequences occurred across donors. The study used immunosequencing to profile the T cell repertoires of several hundred subjects and linked those repertoires to cytomegalovirus serostatus. An early release that covered fewer than 750 HLA-typed donors contained approximately 300 gigabases of sequencing data and tens of millions of unique TCR sequences. Because of strong linkage in the cohort, 5 or 6 DR-DQ haplotypes were treated as single units for association and clustering. HLA typing covered class I and class II loci at four-digit resolution. Donor age, sex, ethnicity and CMV serostatus were compiled alongside the repertoire data. To decide whether each TCR beta V gene segment behaved as functional or pseudogenic, an earlier analysis of nearly 600 of the donors relied on high-throughput TCR beta sequencing.

Turning to this clone: It lacks a known antigen. Base-call qualities are not available, and no considerably larger clone is one nucleotide away.

Broader findings and caveats from the paper: This cohort had only TCR beta chains sequenced, and the lack of alpha or paired-chain data limited which features could be detected. A later analysis reported that several top co-occurrence clusters appeared linked to parvovirus B19, influenza, CMV and Epstein-Barr virus. In an earlier analysis of roughly 500 of the donors, most TCR beta V segments appeared in productive rearrangements about 87% or about 30% of the time, broadly matching IMGT annotations. In a later analysis, most CMV-associated TCR beta chains were found to appear HLA-restricted, with HLA associations seemingly driven largely by CMV exposure. A further reported finding was that TCR beta sequences accurately predicted the HLA-A and HLA-B alleles for most subjects in the first cohort. In a later analysis, HLA-associated TCR beta chains showed more clonal expansion and lower generation probabilities than non-associated chains that were equally common. The classifier was reported to diagnose cytomegalovirus status with high specificity and sensitivity in both the original and validation cohorts. The authors suggested that the approach could potentially be generalized to other disease states and immunological phenotypes. While some public TCRs were present in many individuals, most TCR sequences turned up only very rarely across donors. In vitro tests confirmed that a few of the cytomegalovirus-associated TCR beta chains recognize cytomegalovirus antigens. In the study, around 150 TCR beta chains were listed as associated with cytomegalovirus. Compared with the roughly 720-donor mean, donors in an Asian-associated ancestry cluster had fewer N-insertions in productive TCRs, according to a later genetic analysis. Strong co-occurrence of HLA alleles, especially DR and DQ, made assigning TCR associations to individual alleles difficult. An association between a missense DCLRE1C variant and V-gene and J-gene trimming of TCR beta chains was found in a later genetic analysis and replicated in an independent cohort. Correlated functional status among segregating V segments might reflect linkage disequilibrium, but an unknown experimental factor could not be ruled out. The sequencing pipeline was judged likely to have produced a cluster of highly shared sequence variants as a technical artifact. Because the 87-base-pair reads could not distinguish some IMGT-functional V segments, including TRBV6-2 and TRBV6-3, those segments were excluded. A later analysis found that TCR association rates varied across HLA loci, with DRB1 alleles showing the most associated TCRs and HLA-C alleles the fewest. Because counts were too low, under 20 rarely observed V segments, including chromosome 9 orphons, were left out of the earlier analysis of over 550 of the donors. HLA typing was unavailable for some donors at each locus, so association tests used only the typed subset. A later analysis associated approximately 17,000 TCR beta sequences with specific HLA alleles at a false discovery rate of 0.05. Roughly uniform sequencing depth across donors was assumed in presence/absence analyses, although this assumption may not hold. Immune exposure information for the cohort was limited to CMV serostatus.

The protocol used for the library was the immunoSEQ multiplex PCR assay. A mixture of 60 forward primers for TCR Vbeta segments and 13 reverse primers for TCR Jbeta segments was used in the multiplex PCR. The CDR3 region of rearranged TCR beta genes was amplified from genomic DNA with a multiplex PCR assay. On the Illumina HiSeq System, the amplified TCR beta libraries were sequenced as 87-base-pair reads. Turning to the authors' computational methods: A later analysis tallied roughly 78 million unique TCR beta chains across the 666 repertoires, and some 10 million of those chains were shared by two or more donors. Raw reads were error-corrected and collapsed into unique sequences with a nearest-neighbor algorithm that merged closely related sequences to remove PCR and sequencing errors. Alignment of CDR3 sequences to IMGT reference sequences was used to assign V, D and J gene segments. For a sequence to be retained, a match of at least six nucleotides to both a V gene segment and a J gene segment was required. A rearrangement was called productive if the CDR3 had no stop codons and remained in frame with V and J, and every other rearrangement was called non-productive. CDR3 was defined according to IMGT convention as the region running from the second conserved V-encoded cysteine to the conserved J-encoded phenylalanine. Sequences without an unambiguous match to a single V gene segment were excluded from the earlier analysis of about 600 of the donors. In an earlier analysis of several hundred of the donors, V segments were called functional above 56.7% productive rearrangements and were called segregating when the between-donor standard deviation exceeded 5%. A statistical classification framework was built to diagnose cytomegalovirus status from the catalog of TCR beta chain sequences. In a later analysis, V and J genes were assigned by comparing TCR nucleotide sequences against IMGT/GENE-DB human TR gene sequences. Using the TCRdist pipeline, a later analysis assigned CDR3 sequences along with most-parsimonious VDJ recombination scenarios. In a later analysis, each TCR beta chain was defined by its CDR3 amino acid sequence together with its V-gene family, and reads without a unique V-gene family were excluded. In a later analysis, around 600 highly shared, low-generation-probability nucleotide sequences were removed to address suspected cross-contamination and a sequencing artifact. For each public chain, a later analysis derived a clonal expansion index from normalized ranks of inferred template counts within each repertoire. In a later analysis, generation probabilities were computed with a VDJ recombination model fitted to out-of-frame rearrangements, and the resulting probabilities were checked against IGoR. In a later analysis, TCR-TCR, TCR-HLA and TCR-CMV co-occurrence was scored with hypergeometric tests, and a repertoire-size bias correction was applied to TCR pairs. To estimate false discovery rates, a later analysis permuted the HLA or CMV assignments 20 times. In a later analysis, co-occurring TCRs were grouped with DBSCAN, and TCRdist sequence similarity was added when clustering was performed within HLA-allele-positive subsets. Repertoires with fewer than 30,000 or more than 120,000 public chains, plus five repertoires with anomalous nucleotide sharing, were excluded from co-occurrence clustering. TCRdb holds this immuneACCESS table with in-frame rearrangements only. Some clones are missing; in checked studies, unresolved V genes explain under half, and the rest has no known cause. The V and J calls and the clone size are those of that table, but D and trimming were determined from the DNA. The sample table holds roughly 140,000 clones, of which approximately 81% were seen once. The ten largest clones take up 1.2% to 1.5% of the sample.

Taken from cysteine to phenylalanine, the CDR3 has 13 residues. CDR3 DNA is the only sequence kept; it has 39 bases, read in frame from the first base. CDR1 and CDR2 are read off the germline V gene (reference sequence) as LNHDA and SQIVND. The junction shows trimming of 7 bases on V and 2 bases on J, plus 10 bases between the germline ends. The cohort was made up of roughly 670 healthy bone marrow donors. At the time of sampling, all cohort members were nominally healthy, though unrecorded immune exposures were likely present. The donor was CMV seronegative and was included in the group of hundreds of seronegative cohort members. Each donor provided a peripheral blood sample, and peripheral blood mononuclear cells were used for TCR beta sequencing. Genomic DNA extraction from the blood cell samples was performed with the Qiagen DNeasy Blood Extraction Kit.

The receptor was isolated from a man aged 18 to 30 in good health and CMV-seronegative. Sequencing was performed on PBMCs. In this chain, TRBV19 is recombined with TRBJ2-3; TRBD2 is a weak D gene call, 5 bases matching. The nucleotide sequence is TGTGCCAGTAAAGATAGCGACACAGATACGCAGTATTTT. It translates as CASKDSDTDTQYF. Outside the CDR3, residues come from the reference TRBV19 and TRBJ2-3 proteins, so the full variable domain is: DGGITQSPKYLFRKEGQNVTLSCEQNLNHDAMYWYRQDPGQGLRLIYYSQIVNDFQKGDIAEGYSVSREKKESFPLTVTSAQKNPTAFYLCASKDSDTDTQYFGPGTRLTVL.